The 4 T cell receptor beta chains listed next were all sequenced from one sample in a study of T cell clones after liver transplantation. Here immunoSEQ multiplex PCR was the method, and the copy in TCRdb shows in-frame clones only, minus some. Among about 50,000 clones listed, 65% to 80% were seen once. The source material was CD4+ T cells from blood, sampled around 52 months after liver transplant. These receptors came from a human patient who received a liver transplant. Some T cells may be the graft donor's.

A few counts support this clone. The V call is TRBV30, the J call TRBJ2-3; 12 bases align to TRBD2. The germline V gene encodes CDR1 GTSNPN and CDR2 SVGIG (reference sequence). The CDR3 has 20 amino acids. V lost 0 bases, J lost 0 bases, and 13 bases stayed unmatched. The CDR3 loop is CAWSVEIRLAGGQSTDTQYF. CDR3 sequence (DNA): TGTGCCTGGAGTGTAGAAATTAGGCTAGCGGGGGGGCAAAGCACAGATACGCAGTATTTT. The variable domain in full, with the rest retrieved from reference TRBV30 and TRBJ2-3, is SQTIHQWPATLVQPVGSPLSLECTVEGTSNPNLYWYRQAAGRGLQLLFYSVGIGQISSEVPQNLSASRPQDRQFILSSKKLLLSDSGFYLCAWSVEIRLAGGQSTDTQYFGPGTRLTVL.

The rearrangement joins TRBV6-1 to TRBJ1-5; 12 positions match TRBD1. The CDR3 runs to 18 residues. Germline V gene lookup returns CDR1 MNHNS and CDR2 SASEGT. Trimming cost V 1 base and J 5 bases; bases outside gene matches: 9. The CDR3 loop reads CASSEDVWDRGRDQPQHF. CDR3 DNA: TGTGCCAGCAGTGAAGACGTATGGGACAGGGGGCGTGATCAGCCCCAGCATTTT.

The V gene is TRBV28, the J gene TRBJ1-4; D is possibly TRBD1 (6 bases). V was shortened by 5 bases and J by 7 bases, with 23 bases between the two germline ends. The CDR3 loop spans 17 amino acids. Germline CDR1 reads MDHEN; CDR2 reads SYDVKM. CDR3 in DNA: TGTGCCAGCAGTCCGAACCCAAAGGGGGGCCACTTTGAAAAACTGTTTTTT. Protein sequence: CASSPNPKGGHFEKLFF.

Only a few counts were recorded for this clone. The chain uses TRBV6-1 and TRBJ2-3; 9 positions agree with TRBD1. Trimming at V came to 2 bases and at J to 3 bases, leaving 9 bases not matched to a gene. The CDR3 is made up of 17 amino acids. The V gene's germline CDR1 is MNHNS and CDR2 SASEGT. CDR3 DNA sequence: TGTGCCAGCAGTGAATATGGGGTCGGACAGGGGACAGATACGCAGTATTTT. Translating gives CASSEYGVGQGTDTQYF.